The 5 T cell receptor beta chains below were found in one sample sequenced in a study of blood T cell repertoires in COVID-19. Generated by immunoSEQ multiplex PCR, the TCRdb table keeps only in-frame clones and is missing some. The table shows roughly 40,000 clones, with just over 85% occurring only once. What was sequenced was peripheral blood. These TCRs come from a man between 35 and 55 years old with active COVID-19.

As regards this clone: At one end the junction does not follow the germline gene, possibly because of a read error. This sequence joins TRBV7-9 and TRBJ1-2; 8 bases are a match to TRBD1. This CDR3 spans 13 amino acids. The germline gives CDR1 SEHNR, CDR2 FQNEAQ (reference sequence). DNA of the CDR3: TGTGCCAGCAGAACAGGGGGATACCTACCGAATTCCTTC. Its translation is CASRTGGYLPNSF.

The chain couples TRBV30 to TRBJ1-2, with a weak D call TRBD1 (5 bases). Germline CDR1 reads GTSNPN; CDR2 reads SVGIG (reference sequence). The CDR3 covers 12 residues. The germline V and J ends were trimmed by 1 base and 2 bases, with 5 bases remaining between them. CDR3 sequence reads: CAWSAGNYGYTF. The CDR3 nucleotides are TGTGCCTGGAGTGCAGGGAACTATGGCTACACCTTC.

This rearrangement joins TRBV7-2 to TRBJ2-1, with D possibly being TRBD1 (5 bases). The V gene's germline CDR1 is SGHTA and CDR2 FQGNSA. Trimming removed 3 bases at V and 7 bases at J, with 10 bases between. The CDR3 length is 13 residues. The CDR3 region is CASSFNYRNEQFF. CDR3 bases: TGTGCCAGCAGCTTTAACTACAGGAATGAGCAGTTCTTC.

The chain joins TRBV19 to TRBJ2-7, with TRBD1 as a possible D gene (5 bases). The CDR3 has 15 residues. The V gene's germline CDR1 is LNHDA and CDR2 SQIVND (reference sequence). V lost 2 bases, J lost 3 bases, and 14 bases lay in between. CDR3 in DNA: TGTGCCAGTAGTATAACGACAGAGGCTTACTACGAGCAGTACTTC. Amino acids: CASSITTEAYYEQYF. Full variable domain (rest looked up from reference TRBV19 and TRBJ2-7): DGGITQSPKYLFRKEGQNVTLSCEQNLNHDAMYWYRQDPGQGLRLIYYSQIVNDFQKGDIAEGYSVSREKKESFPLTVTSAQKNPTAFYLCASSITTEAYYEQYFGPGTRLTVT.

The V call is TRBV24-1, the J call TRBJ1-1; 9 bases are shared with TRBD1. CDR3 size: 13 residues. CDR1 and CDR2 from the germline V gene are KGHDR and SFDVKD. V shed 7 bases and J 1 base; nucleotides not matched to a gene: 0. This chain's CDR3 is CATRGQGNTEAFF. CDR3 DNA: TGTGCCACCAGGGGACAGGGGAACACTGAAGCTTTCTTT.